One sample yielded the 30 T cell receptor beta chains listed below, sequenced in a study of CD8 T cells in ankylosing spondylitis (dated by TCRdb to between 2016 and 2019). Receptor amplification or capture employed 5' RACE. Sequencing was performed on an Illumina HiSeq 2500. TCRdb reprocessed the public reads (quality trimming at Q25 with fastp, clone calling with MiXCR) and kept in-frame beta chains. When rows share a CDR3 protein, they turn into one entry using the most common DNA and genes. For this sample the table gives 250,000 to 350,000 distinct CDR3 sequences, of which around 20% were detected only once. The leading ten clones occupy roughly 3.6% of the sample. Sequenced input: blood, either unsorted or a sorted T cell fraction (not recorded which). These receptors were obtained from a female donor with ankylosing spondylitis or in good health (not recorded which).

This sequence joins TRBV6-5 and TRBJ1-2; D gene unclear. The CDR3 is 11 residues long. Trimming cost V 6 bases and J 3 bases, with 5 bases left between them. Per germline, CDR1 MNHEY and CDR2 SVGAGI. CDR3 DNA: TGTGCCAGCAGCCATGACTATGGCTACACCTTC. Translating it yields CASSHDYGYTF.

This clonotype has a handful of counts. This chain joins TRBV6-1 and TRBJ2-7, with D perhaps given as TRBD1 or TRBD2 (6 bases each). The CDR3 spans 15 residues. Germline lookup yields CDR1 MNHNS and CDR2 SASEGT. V gave up 8 bases and J gave up 3 bases, with 20 bases separating them. This chain's CDR3 is CASYRGGGESYEQYF. As DNA, the CDR3 is TGTGCCAGCTATAGAGGAGGGGGAGAGAGCTACGAGCAGTACTTC.

The V gene is TRBV28, the J gene TRBJ1-1, with D possibly TRBD1 on 6 matching bases. Trimming shortened V by 5 bases and J by 3 bases, and 16 bases separated the two germline ends. The CDR3 sequence is 15 residues long. The germline V gene encodes CDR1 MDHEN and CDR2 SYDVKM. Here the CDR3 DNA reads TGTGCCAGCAGTGGACGCCCGGGACAATACACTGAAGCTTTCTTT. This translates into CASSGRPGQYTEAFF.

This clonotype was recorded a few times. The genes are TRBV6-5 and TRBJ2-3; TRBD2 matches 8 bases. This CDR3 has 15 amino acids. J gave up 5 bases and V 2 bases, and 6 bases lay outside the gene matches. CDR1 MNHEY and CDR2 SVGAGI come from the germline V gene. CDR3 protein: CASSYTAGVGDTQYF. In DNA form, the CDR3 reads TGTGCCAGCAGTTACACAGCGGGAGTGGGAGATACGCAGTATTTT.

The sample holds many counts of this clonotype. The chain couples TRBV20-1 to TRBJ2-1; D uncertain. CDR3 length: 16 residues. Germline V lookup: CDR1 DFQATT, CDR2 SNEGSKA (reference sequence). The germline V and J ends were trimmed by 6 bases and 3 bases, with 21 bases remaining between them. CDR3 coding DNA: TGCAGTGCGCCGACCCTCGATCGCCGGCACTACAATGAGCAGTTCTTC. Its translation: CSAPTLDRRHYNEQFF.

In this sample, this clonotype turned up a few times. The chain employs TRBV28 and TRBJ2-7; D gene unclear. V lost 6 bases to trimming and J lost 3 bases, with 15 bases between them. In germline, CDR1 is MDHEN, CDR2 SYDVKM. This CDR3 region has 14 residues. The CDR3 is CASRRGTAIYEQYF. The CDR3 DNA reads as TGTGCCAGCAGAAGAGGCACAGCCATCTACGAGCAGTACTTC.

This clonotype showed up just once. The chain combines TRBV5-4 with TRBJ2-5, with 10 bases identical to TRBD2. This CDR3 has 15 amino acids. Germline CDR1 reads SGHNT; CDR2 reads YYREEE (reference sequence). Trimming took 2 bases from V and 4 from J; bases not matched to a gene: 5. CDR3 sequence reads: CASSFGASGRETQYF. In nucleotides, the CDR3 is TGTGCCAGCAGCTTCGGGGCTAGCGGGAGAGAGACCCAGTACTTC.

The CDR3 sequence: CASSPGGRTGELFF. DNA for the CDR3: TGCGCCAGCAGCCCGGGAGGACGCACCGGGGAGCTGTTTTTT. V and J are TRBV5-1 and TRBJ2-2; 7 nucleotides agree with TRBD2. The trim removed 4 bases at V and 4 bases at J, leaving 4 bases unmatched. CDR3 size: 14 residues. From germline, CDR1 is SGHRS and CDR2 YFSETQ.

The CDR3 here is CSLGTSGNTDTQYF. The CDR3 coding sequence is TGCAGCCTCGGGACTAGCGGGAACACAGATACGCAGTATTTT. The J gene is TRBJ2-3, the V gene TRBV29-1; 13 bases map to TRBD2. The CDR3 length is 14 residues. The V and J ends lost 8 bases and 2 bases, in that order; junction bases with no gene match: 4. The germline V gene has CDR1 SQVTM and CDR2 ANQGSEA.

In this sample, this clonotype turned up many times. The gene calls are TRBV29-1 and TRBJ1-1; D possibly corresponds to TRBD1 (6 bases). CDR1 and CDR2 (germline): SQVTM, ANQGSEA. Trimming pared 6 bases from V and 10 bases from J, leaving 15 bases between. The CDR3 extends over 11 amino acids. In DNA form, the CDR3 reads TGCAGCGTCGCAGACAGGTGGGCAGCTTTCTTT. Amino acids: CSVADRWAAFF. Looking up the rest from reference TRBV29-1 and TRBJ1-1 gives the full variable domain: SAVISQKPSRDICQRGTSLTIQCQVDSQVTMMFWYRQQPGQSLTLIATANQGSEATYESGFVIDKFPISRPNLTFSTLTVSNMSPEDSSIYLCSVADRWAAFFGQGTRLTVV.

The gene calls are TRBV20-1 and TRBJ2-5; 8 bases line up with TRBD2. V was pared by 0 bases and J by 7 bases, with 7 bases of the junction left unmatched. CDR1 is DFQATT and CDR2 is SNEGSKA in the germline V gene (reference sequence). The CDR3 sequence is 14 residues long. CDR3 in amino acids: CSARDRGGSGTQYF. The CDR3 bases are TGCAGTGCTAGAGATCGGGGGGGGAGTGGGACCCAGTACTTC.

The CDR3 coding sequence is TGCAGGATGCGGACTAGCGGTACCTCCTACAATGAGCAGTTCTTC. Its translation is CRMRTSGTSYNEQFF. The genes are TRBV20-1 and TRBJ2-1; 10 bases fit TRBD2. The CDR3 is made up of 15 amino acids. The germline V gene encodes CDR1 DFQATT and CDR2 SNEGSKA (reference sequence).

The chain is built from TRBV27 and TRBJ2-1; either TRBD1 or TRBD2 may supply D (6 bases each). This CDR3 has 14 residues. The germline V gene has CDR1 MNHEY and CDR2 SMNVEV (reference sequence). V gave up 4 bases and J gave up 7 bases, with 14 bases separating them. CDR3 nucleotides: TGTGCCAGCAGTTCCCTAGGGGGGTGGAATGAGCAGTTCTTC. Protein: CASSSLGGWNEQFF.

In regard to this clonotype: A much larger clone lies one base from this, so it may be a read error. The J gene is TRBJ2-1, the V gene TRBV21-1; TRBD1 is the table's D call, not checked against the DNA. TRBV21-1 is reported as a pseudogene. The CDR3 length is 15 residues. CDR3 bases: TGTGCCAGCAGCGAACGTGACAGCGACAGTAATGTGCAGTTCTTC. Translation gives CASSERDSDSNVQFF.

This sequence joins TRBV28 and TRBJ2-7; 7 bases are shared with TRBD2. V lost 6 bases and J lost 5; bases outside the gene matches: 4. The length of the CDR3 is 12 residues. CDR1 and CDR2 (germline): MDHEN, SYDVKM. CDR3 region: CASRSGVHEQYF. The CDR3 nucleotides read TGTGCCAGCAGAAGCGGGGTGCACGAGCAGTACTTC.

This chain links TRBV30 with TRBJ1-1; TRBD1 agrees at 7 bases. Germline assignment: CDR1 GTSNPN and CDR2 SVGIG (reference sequence). With 8 bases clipped from V and 4 bases from J, the junction kept 10 bases outside the gene matches. This CDR3 has 13 residues. The DNA of the CDR3 is TGTGCCGGAGAGGGACAGTTCGGCACTGAAGCTTTCTTT. It encodes CAGEGQFGTEAFF.

The V call is TRBV10-3, the J call TRBJ2-1; D unclear. With 8 bases removed from V and 0 bases from J, the gap between germline ends came to 14 bases. The CDR3 totals 15 residues. CDR1 and CDR2 (germline): ENHRY, SYGVKD. CDR3 sequence reads: CAIGRKGSSYNEQFF. DNA of the CDR3: TGTGCCATCGGCAGAAAGGGAAGCTCCTACAATGAGCAGTTCTTC.

V is TRBV5-6 and J is TRBJ1-1, with D uncertain. Germline V CDR1 and CDR2: SGHDT, YYEEEE. The CDR3 extends over 15 amino acids. Between the trimmed V and J ends, which lost 2 bases and 4 bases, there was a span of 15 bases. The CDR3 loop reads CASSFRVVWSTEAFF. The CDR3 nucleotides are TGTGCCAGCAGCTTCCGGGTCGTGTGGAGCACTGAAGCTTTCTTT.

This chain uses TRBV6-5 with TRBJ2-1, with 7 positions matching TRBD2. The CDR3 totals 15 residues. Germline values: CDR1 MNHEY, CDR2 SVGAGI. After removal of 2 bases from V and 7 bases from J, the junction contained 8 bases not matched to a gene. The CDR3 here is CASSYRGDVGNEQFF. The CDR3 DNA reads as TGTGCCAGCAGTTACCGGGGGGACGTCGGGAATGAGCAGTTCTTC.

This clonotype was counted at least ten times. This chain links TRBV12-3 or TRBV12-4 with TRBJ2-7, with D perhaps TRBD1 (5 bases). V gave up 6 bases and J gave up 7 bases, with 10 bases separating them. This CDR3 is 11 amino acids long. This CDR3 is CASSLRGEQYF. The CDR3 nucleotides read TGTGCCAGCAGCCTAAGGGGTGAGCAGTACTTC.

This clonotype was observed a handful of times. The J gene is TRBJ1-1, the V gene TRBV6-6; no firm D call. CDR3 size: 13 residues. V dropped 5 bases and J dropped 1 base, with 8 bases sitting between them. The germline CDR1 and CDR2 sequences are MNHNY and SVGAGI (reference sequence). The CDR3 nucleotides read TGTGCCAGCAGTGCTACAAGGAACACTGAAGCTTTCTTT. The encoded protein is CASSATRNTEAFF.

In its sample, this clonotype was seen a few times. The chain combines TRBV7-6 with TRBJ1-2; D perhaps matches TRBD1 (6 bases). This CDR3 is 18 amino acids long. The germline V and J ends were trimmed by 0 bases and 3 bases, with 20 bases remaining between them. Germline V gene lookup returns CDR1 SGHVS and CDR2 FNYEAQ. The CDR3 spells CASSLASGTVGADYGYTF. In nucleotides, the CDR3 is TGTGCCAGCAGCTTAGCTAGCGGGACCGTGGGGGCGGACTATGGCTACACCTTC. Drawing the rest from reference TRBV7-6 and TRBJ1-2, the complete variable domain is GAGVSQSPRYKVTKRGQDVALRCDPISGHVSLYWYRQALGQGPEFLTYFNYEAQQDKSGLPNDRFSAERPEGSISTLTIQRTEQRDSAMYRCASSLASGTVGADYGYTFGSGTRLTVV.

This clonotype was seen a few times. The chain is built from TRBV12-3 or TRBV12-4 and TRBJ2-3, with 7 nucleotides matching TRBD2. The V segment lost 6 bases and the J segment 0 bases; nucleotides outside the gene matches: 6. The CDR3 consists of 15 residues. The CDR3 DNA reads as TGTGCCAGCAGGGCGCAAGCGGGGAGCACAGATACGCAGTATTTT. Encoded protein: CASRAQAGSTDTQYF.

In this sample, this clonotype turned up many times. The chain has TRBV7-9 and TRBJ2-2; D unclear. The V end lost 6 bases, the J end lost 5 bases, and 7 bases lay between the germline ends. Per the germline V gene, CDR1 is SEHNR and CDR2 is FQNEAQ (reference sequence). This CDR3 spans 12 amino acids. The CDR3 loop reads CASRSRTGELFF. CDR3 sequence (DNA): TGTGCCAGCAGGTCGAGGACCGGGGAGCTGTTTTTT.

The V call is TRBV20-1, the J call TRBJ1-1, with D unclear. This CDR3 contains 15 residues. Germline V gene lookup returns CDR1 DFQATT and CDR2 SNEGSKA (reference sequence). With 1 base removed from V and 3 bases from J, the gap between germline ends came to 15 bases. As DNA, the CDR3 is TGCAGTGCTAGAGGGGAACGGGTAAGGGACACTGAAGCTTTCTTT. This codes for CSARGERVRDTEAFF.

This clonotype was seen only a few times. This chain uses TRBV20-1 with TRBJ2-5, with D uncertain. The CDR3 spans 15 residues. Trimming removed 0 bases at V and 4 bases at J, with 15 bases between. Germline V gene sequence: CDR1 DFQATT, CDR2 SNEGSKA (reference sequence). For the CDR3, the DNA is TGCAGTGCTAGAGATCCTGTGGGGAAGGGAGAGACCCAGTACTTC. Amino acids: CSARDPVGKGETQYF.

The chain combines TRBV15 with TRBJ1-5, with D perhaps matching TRBD1 (5 bases). Trimming cost V 1 base and J 4 bases, with 11 bases left between them. The CDR3 length is 15 residues. Germline CDR1 is LNHNV and CDR2 is YYDKDF (reference sequence). CDR3 residues: CATSRGWQGNQPQHF. The CDR3 DNA reads as TGTGCCACCAGCAGAGGGTGGCAGGGTAATCAGCCCCAGCATTTT. Together with reference TRBV15 and TRBJ1-5, the CDR3 gives the full variable domain: DAMVIQNPRYQVTQFGKPVTLSCSQTLNHNVMYWYQQKSSQAPKLLFHYYDKDFNNEADTPDNFQSRRPNTSFCFLDIRSPGLGDTAMYLCATSRGWQGNQPQHFGDGTRLSIL.

This clonotype was observed at least ten times. V gene TRBV28 combines with J gene TRBJ2-7, with a possible D match to TRBD1 (6 bases). CDR3 length: 12 residues. V lost 6 bases and J 5 bases, leaving 11 bases between the germline ends. Germline CDR1 and CDR2: MDHEN and SYDVKM. CDR3 bases: TGTGCCAGCAGCTCAGGGGTGCACGAGCAGTACTTC. It encodes CASSSGVHEQYF.

This clonotype was seen only a few times. The chain carries TRBV9 and TRBJ1-4, with a weak D call TRBD1 (6 bases). This CDR3 has 14 residues. Deletions cut 3 bases from V and 4 bases from J, with 10 bases between. The V gene's germline CDR1 is SGDLS and CDR2 YYNGEE. The CDR3 loop is CASSDRANNEKLFF. The DNA for the CDR3 is TGTGCCAGCAGCGACAGGGCTAATAATGAAAAACTGTTTTTT. The variable domain in full, completed from reference TRBV9 and TRBJ1-4, reads DSGVTQTPKHLITATGQRVTLRCSPRSGDLSVYWYQQSLDQGLQFLIQYYNGEERAKGNILERFSAQQFPDLHSELNLSSLELGDSALYFCASSDRANNEKLFFGSGTQLSVL.

This clonotype occurred a few times. This chain connects TRBV7-2 to TRBJ2-3, with D unclear. The CDR3 loop spans 14 amino acids. The germline V and J ends were trimmed by 4 bases and 0 bases, with 8 bases remaining between them. Germline CDR1 and CDR2: SGHTA and FQGNSA. The CDR3, as DNA: TGTGCCAGCAGCTGGTTATCTAGCACAGATACGCAGTATTTT. Its protein product is CASSWLSSTDTQYF.